This is a list of T cell receptor beta chains from one sample in a study of T cell responses to AZD1222 COVID-19 vaccine. The method was immunoSEQ multiplex PCR; TCRdb's version includes in-frame clones alone and lacks a portion of them. The repertoire holds about 140,000 clones, 85% to 90% seen once, with roughly 1.5% in the top ten. The sample in question was peripheral blood, obtained on day 0 of AZD1222 vaccination. These receptors were taken from an adult in good health. CDR3s include the opening cysteine and the closing phenylalanine or tryptophan. Fields, in order: J gene, D gene, V gene, clone size, CDR3 DNA, CDR3 protein. The D gene is left open where the match is weak. Expanded clones are given a class, and other clones once, few, many or no size at all.

j_gene: TRBJ2-7; d_gene: TRBD2; v_gene: TRBV12-5; abundance: .; CDR3nt: TGTGCTAGTGGTTCACCCCGACTAGCGGGGTCCTCCTACGAGCAGTACTTC; CDR3aa: CASGSPRLAGSSYEQYF
j_gene: TRBJ2-3; d_gene: .; v_gene: TRBV10-2; abundance: .; CDR3nt: TGCGCCGTAGTTACGGGACCGAACACAGATACGCAGTATTTT; CDR3aa: CAVVTGPNTDTQYF
j_gene: TRBJ2-7; d_gene: TRBD2; v_gene: TRBV29-1; abundance: .; CDR3nt: TGCAGCGTTTGGCGGAGACTAGCGGGAGGGCCGAGGGAGCAGTACTTC; CDR3aa: CSVWRRLAGGPREQYF
j_gene: TRBJ2-3; d_gene: .; v_gene: TRBV6-4; abundance: once; CDR3nt: TGTGCCAGCAGCCCCGCGGGCACAGATACGCAGTATTTT; CDR3aa: CASSPAGTDTQYF
j_gene: TRBJ1-1; d_gene: .; v_gene: TRBV7-9; abundance: .; CDR3nt: TGTGCCAGCAGCTTGGAGAACACTGAAGCTTTCTTT; CDR3aa: CASSLENTEAFF
j_gene: TRBJ2-1; d_gene: .; v_gene: TRBV3-1/TRBV3-2; abundance: .; CDR3nt: TGTGCCAGCAGCCAAGGAGCGGGTATACATGGGGATGAGCAGTTCTTC; CDR3aa: CASSQGAGIHGDEQFF
j_gene: TRBJ1-2; d_gene: TRBD1; v_gene: TRBV12-3/TRBV12-4; abundance: .; CDR3nt: TGTGCCAGCAGTCAGGGGGACTATGGCTACACCTTC; CDR3aa: CASSQGDYGYTF
j_gene: TRBJ2-3; d_gene: .; v_gene: TRBV3-1/TRBV3-2; abundance: .; CDR3nt: TGTGCCAGCAGCCAAGATCTGAGAACAGCTAGCACAGATACGCAGTATTTT; CDR3aa: CASSQDLRTASTDTQYF
j_gene: TRBJ1-5; d_gene: .; v_gene: TRBV6-2/TRBV6-3; abundance: .; CDR3nt: TGTGCCAGCAGTTGGGGACCGAACAATCAGCCCCAGCATTTT; CDR3aa: CASSWGPNNQPQHF
j_gene: TRBJ2-1; d_gene: .; v_gene: TRBV7-2; abundance: .; CDR3nt: TGTGCCAGCAGCTTAGTCGGTTCCGGGTCCTACAATGAGCAGTTCTTC; CDR3aa: CASSLVGSGSYNEQFF
j_gene: TRBJ1-1; d_gene: TRBD1; v_gene: TRBV9; abundance: once; CDR3nt: TGTGCCAGCAGCGGAAAACAGGGGGCTGGGTCTGAAGCTTTCTTT; CDR3aa: CASSGKQGAGSEAFF